The 30 T cell receptor beta chains below come from one sample, sequenced in a study of PD-1 blockade in classical Hodgkin lymphoma. Assay: immunoSEQ multiplex PCR; the TCRdb copy retains only in-frame clones and omits some. Of about 58,000 clones in the sample, around 93% are singletons; the top ten hold over 9.5%. All trial patients relapsed after autologous stem cell transplantation. This specimen consisted of peripheral blood mononuclear cells (PBMCs), obtained before the second cycle of nivolumab. These TCRs come from a human donor with classical Hodgkin lymphoma.

This chain joins TRBV5-1 and TRBJ2-5, with D perhaps matching TRBD1 or TRBD2 (5 bases each). V was trimmed by 0 bases and J by 1 base, leaving 13 bases between them. The CDR3 length is 16 residues. CDR1 and CDR2 (germline): SGHRS, YFSETQ. CDR3 region: CASSLGGTSPQETQYF. For the CDR3, the DNA is TGCGCCAGCAGCTTGGGGGGGACCAGCCCCCAAGAGACCCAGTACTTC.

Only one count was recorded for this clone. The gene calls are TRBV6-5 and TRBJ1-2, with a possible D match to TRBD1 (5 bases). The germline gives CDR1 MNHEY, CDR2 SVGAGI. The CDR3 loop spans 15 amino acids. V shed 3 bases and J shed 7 bases, with 18 bases lying between them. The CDR3 DNA reads as TGTGCCAGCAGTTATCAGGGAGGAGGACCGATTGGCTACACCTTC. This sequence encodes CASSYQGGGPIGYTF.

The V gene is TRBV27, the J gene TRBJ2-3; possibly TRBD2 for D (6 bases). The germline gives CDR1 MNHEY, CDR2 SMNVEV (reference sequence). This CDR3 comprises 15 residues. The germline V and J ends were trimmed by 6 bases and 4 bases, with 17 bases remaining between them. The chain's CDR3 is CASSAGPTWSDTQYF. The DNA for the CDR3 is TGTGCCAGCAGCGCGGGACCCACTTGGTCAGATACGCAGTATTTT.

This clone showed up just once. The chain has TRBV6-1 and TRBJ1-4; 7 positions agree with TRBD1. The trim removed 3 bases at V and 6 bases at J, leaving 7 bases unmatched. Germline CDR1 is MNHNS and CDR2 is SASEGT. CDR3 length: 15 amino acids. The CDR3 DNA reads TGTGCCAGCAGTGATCCCCCAGGGGGGGATGAAAAACTGTTTTTT. Its protein is CASSDPPGGDEKLFF.

V gene TRBV27 combines with J gene TRBJ1-1; weak D call: TRBD1 (6 bases). The CDR3 has 15 amino acids. With 6 bases removed from V and 4 bases from J, the gap between germline ends came to 18 bases. Germline V gene lookup returns CDR1 MNHEY and CDR2 SMNVEV (reference sequence). In nucleotides, the CDR3 is TGTGCCAGCAGGATGTTCGGGGTAGGGGGCACTGAAGCTTTCTTT. This sequence encodes CASRMFGVGGTEAFF.

The chain combines TRBV9 with TRBJ1-3, with TRBD1 matching over 7 bases. J lost 0 bases, V lost 3 bases, and 15 bases had no gene match. The length of the CDR3 is 19 residues. Germline-derived CDR1 and CDR2 are SGDLS and YYNGEE. CDR3 DNA sequence: TGTGCCAGCAGCGAAGGGACAGCTACCCATACTGACTCTGGAAACACCATATATTTT. Its protein is CASSEGTATHTDSGNTIYF.

The chain employs TRBV13 and TRBJ2-1, with a tentative D call TRBD2 (6 bases). Trimming stripped 5 bases from V and 11 bases from J, with 25 bases between. Germline-derived CDR1 and CDR2 are PRHDT and FYEKMQ (reference sequence). The CDR3 length is 16 residues. The CDR3 region is CASSLLEGLVSNQQFF. CDR3 coding DNA: TGTGCCAGCAGCCTTCTAGAGGGACTTGTCAGTAATCAGCAGTTCTTC. Supplemented by reference TRBV13 and TRBJ2-1, the full variable domain reads AAGVIQSPRHLIKEKRETATLKCYPIPRHDTVYWYQQGPGQDPQFLISFYEKMQSDKGSIPDRFSAQQFSDYHSELNMSSLELGDSALYFCASSLLEGLVSNQQFFGPGTRLTVL.

The rearrangement uses TRBV27 and TRBJ2-7, with D perhaps TRBD1 (6 bases). CDR1 MNHEY and CDR2 SMNVEV come from the germline V gene (reference sequence). CDR3 size: 13 residues. V lost 6 bases and J lost 1, with 10 bases in between. In nucleotides, the CDR3 is TGTGCCAGCAGCCGGGACACATCCTACGAGCAGTACTTC. Encoded protein: CASSRDTSYEQYF.

The chain carries TRBV6-1 and TRBJ1-2, with TRBD1 identical over 8 bases. CDR3 length: 15 amino acids. J gave up 2 bases and V 7 bases, and 9 bases lay outside the gene matches. Germline V gene data show CDR1 as MNHNS and CDR2 as SASEGT. The CDR3 DNA reads TGTGCCAGCATTAGACAGGGGACGGTCAACTATGGCTACACCTTC. Its protein product is CASIRQGTVNYGYTF.

The chain recombines TRBV18 with TRBJ2-7; tentative D call: TRBD1 (6 bases). Trimming removed 4 bases from V and 6 bases from J, with 16 bases in between. CDR3 length equals 14 residues. In germline, CDR1 is KGHSH, CDR2 LQKENI. CDR3 residues: CASSLSTGLGEQYF. The CDR3 DNA sequence: TGTGCCAGCTCACTGTCGACAGGACTGGGCGAGCAGTACTTC.

This rearrangement joins TRBV28 to TRBJ2-3; D is tentatively TRBD1 or TRBD2 (5 bases each). V was clipped by 5 bases and J by 0 bases, with 12 bases between them. Germline loops: CDR1 MDHEN, CDR2 SYDVKM. CDR3 length equals 15 residues. In DNA, the CDR3 is TGTGCCAGCAGTAACGGCCGGGACAGCACAGATACGCAGTATTTT. Translation gives CASSNGRDSTDTQYF.

This clone was recorded once. The chain combines TRBV6-1 with TRBJ2-5; D gene unclear. From germline, CDR1 is MNHNS and CDR2 SASEGT. The CDR3 sequence is 12 residues long. V lost 7 bases and J lost 2, with 8 bases in between. In DNA, the CDR3 is TGTGCCAGCAAGGGCCCACAAGAGACCCAGTACTTC. Its translation: CASKGPQETQYF.

This chain connects TRBV10-3 to TRBJ1-5; D call uncertain. The CDR3 consists of 15 residues. CDR1 is ENHRY and CDR2 is SYGVKD in the germline V gene. The V and J ends lost 2 bases and 1 base respectively, with 9 bases between them. The CDR3 here is CAISEQVGSNQPQHF. CDR3 DNA: TGTGCCATCAGTGAGCAGGTGGGGAGCAATCAGCCCCAGCATTTT.

This clone was detected only once. V and J are TRBV9 and TRBJ1-5; possibly TRBD1 for D (5 bases). The V gene's germline CDR1 is SGDLS and CDR2 YYNGEE. Between the trimmed V and J ends, which lost 3 bases and 3 bases, there was a span of 13 bases. The CDR3 consists of 15 residues. CDR3 residues: CASSGEGLSNQPQHF. The DNA for the CDR3 is TGTGCCAGCAGCGGGGAGGGACTTTCCAATCAGCCCCAGCATTTT. The whole variable domain, remainder taken from reference TRBV9 and TRBJ1-5, is DSGVTQTPKHLITATGQRVTLRCSPRSGDLSVYWYQQSLDQGLQFLIQYYNGEERAKGNILERFSAQQFPDLHSELNLSSLELGDSALYFCASSGEGLSNQPQHFGDGTRLSIL.

V usage is TRBV25-1 and J usage is TRBJ1-1; a possible D gene is TRBD1 (6 bases). The CDR3 loop spans 15 amino acids. The germline V gene has CDR1 MGHDK and CDR2 SYGVNS. V was trimmed by 4 bases and J by 3 bases, leaving 15 bases between them. The CDR3 is CASSAETGIHTEAFF. CDR3 bases: TGTGCCAGCAGTGCAGAGACAGGAATTCACACTGAAGCTTTCTTT.

This clone has only one observation. The V and J genes are TRBV9 and TRBJ1-3; 10 nucleotides agree with TRBD1. The CDR3 runs 17 residues. Germline V gene lookup returns CDR1 SGDLS and CDR2 YYNGEE. V lost 5 bases to trimming and J lost 0 bases; unmatched junction nucleotides: 8. The CDR3 sequence: CASSPGTGVTSGNTIYF. The CDR3 DNA reads as TGTGCCAGCAGTCCCGGGACAGGGGTAACCTCTGGAAACACCATATATTTT.

J is TRBJ1-5 and V is TRBV27; D remains ambiguous. CDR1 is MNHEY and CDR2 is SMNVEV in the germline V gene (reference sequence). V lost 3 bases, J lost 4 bases, and 7 bases lay in between. The CDR3 length is 13 residues. The CDR3 nucleotides read TGTGCCAGCAGTTTTGATCCAAATCAGCCCCAGCATTTT. As protein: CASSFDPNQPQHF.

The chain employs TRBV5-1 and TRBJ1-1; 7 bases are shared with TRBD1. The CDR3 is 16 amino acids. The germline CDR1 and CDR2 sequences are SGHRS and YFSETQ. J gave up 8 bases and V 0 bases, and 13 bases lay outside the gene matches. CDR3 in amino acids: CASSLDSKGAATEAFF. The CDR3 region has the DNA TGCGCCAGCAGCTTGGACTCCAAGGGGGCCGCCACCGAAGCTTTCTTT.

The rearrangement links TRBV7-8 to TRBJ2-2; D is tentatively TRBD1 or TRBD2 (6 bases each). V was pared by 5 bases and J by 6 bases, with 22 bases between. The CDR3 length is 17 residues. The germline CDR1 and CDR2 sequences are SGHVS and FQNEAQ. Here the CDR3 reads CASSPPARGAGSGELFF. Here the CDR3 DNA reads TGTGCCAGCAGCCCTCCCGCAAGGGGGGCAGGGTCCGGGGAGCTGTTTTTT.

With regard to this clone: Other nucleotide sequences in the sample specify the same CDR3. V and J are TRBV5-5 and TRBJ2-7; D not resolved. CDR1 and CDR2 from the germline V gene are SGHKS and YYEKEE (reference sequence). V was cut by 2 bases and J by 3 bases, with 3 bases left in between. This CDR3 has 11 amino acids. In nucleotides, the CDR3 is TGTGCCAGCAGCTTCCTCTACGAGCAGTACTTC. Translating it yields CASSFLYEQYF.

The gene calls are TRBV5-1 and TRBJ2-7, with 7 bases matching TRBD1. Germline-derived CDR1 and CDR2 are SGHRS and YFSETQ. There are 15 residues in the CDR3. V shed 3 bases, J shed 0 bases, and the junction held 6 bases outside the gene matches. CDR3 in DNA: TGCGCCAGCAGCTGGCGAGGGGACAGCTCCTACGAGCAGTACTTC. This translates into CASSWRGDSSYEQYF.

This clone was recorded only once. The chain couples TRBV9 to TRBJ2-1; D is perhaps TRBD1 (5 bases). Trimming left V 0 bases short and J 9 bases short, with 7 bases between. The CDR3 consists of 12 residues. Per germline, CDR1 SGDLS and CDR2 YYNGEE. CDR3 in amino acids: CASSVGQTEQFF. The CDR3 DNA reads TGTGCCAGCAGCGTAGGACAGACTGAGCAGTTCTTC.

This clone occurred once. This chain joins TRBV7-2 and TRBJ2-5; 9 bases are a match to TRBD2. V shed 6 bases and J 5 bases; nucleotides not matched to a gene: 10. The CDR3 runs to 15 residues. Germline lookup yields CDR1 SGHTA and CDR2 FQGNSA. The CDR3 sequence: CASRVWTSEGETQYF. The CDR3 DNA reads as TGTGCCAGCAGGGTATGGACTAGCGAGGGCGAGACCCAGTACTTC.

This chain links TRBV11-1 with TRBJ2-2; TRBD2 matches 14 bases. The germline V gene encodes CDR1 SGHAT and CDR2 FQDESV (reference sequence). The CDR3 runs 16 residues. V shed 6 bases, J shed 5 bases, and the junction held 5 bases outside the gene matches. The CDR3 here is CASRAGTSGGTGELFF. CDR3 coding DNA: TGTGCCAGCAGGGCCGGGACTAGCGGGGGAACCGGGGAGCTGTTTTTT. Together with reference TRBV11-1 and TRBJ2-2, the CDR3 gives the full variable domain: EAEVAQSPRYKITEKSQAVAFWCDPISGHATLYWYRQILGQGPELLVQFQDESVVDDSQLPKDRFSAERLKGVDSTLKIQPAELGDSAMYLCASRAGTSGGTGELFFGEGSRLTVL.

The rearrangement joins TRBV10-3 to TRBJ2-2; no reliable D call. CDR1 and CDR2 from the germline V gene are ENHRY and SYGVKD. The CDR3 is 14 residues long. With 4 bases removed from V and 6 bases from J, the gap between germline ends came to 12 bases. CDR3 loop: CAISVDQTAGELFF. The CDR3 DNA follows: TGTGCCATCAGTGTTGACCAGACCGCCGGGGAGCTGTTTTTT.

This chain joins TRBV30 and TRBJ2-1, with 8 nucleotides matching TRBD2. Trimming cost V 0 bases and J 6 bases; bases outside gene matches: 4. Germline V gene sequence: CDR1 GTSNPN, CDR2 SVGIG (reference sequence). CDR3 length: 14 residues. For the CDR3, the DNA is TGTGCCTGGAGTGTAGGGCGGGAGGTCAATGAGCAGTTCTTC. It specifies CAWSVGREVNEQFF.

V is TRBV30 and J is TRBJ1-5; D uncertain. Germline values: CDR1 GTSNPN, CDR2 SVGIG (reference sequence). V was trimmed by 3 bases and J by 4 bases, leaving 7 bases between them. This CDR3 contains 12 residues. The CDR3 region is CAWSSGNQPQHF. CDR3 nucleotides: TGTGCCTGGAGCAGCGGGAATCAGCCCCAGCATTTT.

This rearrangement joins TRBV28 to TRBJ2-7; the D gene is possibly TRBD2 (6 bases). V was cut by 3 bases and J by 3 bases, with 27 bases left in between. The CDR3 extends over 19 amino acids. Germline lookup yields CDR1 MDHEN and CDR2 SYDVKM. The CDR3 spells CASSFLIADDWTTGYEQYF. CDR3 in DNA: TGTGCCAGCAGTTTTCTAATAGCGGATGATTGGACGACTGGCTACGAGCAGTACTTC.

V is TRBV15 and J is TRBJ2-5; 8 bases are shared with TRBD2. The J segment lost 5 bases and the V segment lost 1 base, leaving 12 bases of the junction unmatched. Germline V gene lookup returns CDR1 LNHNV and CDR2 YYDKDF (reference sequence). CDR3 length equals 17 residues. The CDR3 here is CATSRVRGGGPEETQYF. CDR3 in DNA: TGTGCCACCAGCAGAGTCCGGGGGGGAGGGCCGGAGGAGACCCAGTACTTC.

V and J are TRBV6-5 and TRBJ1-1; TRBD1 matches 7 bases. The J segment lost 1 base and the V segment lost 2 bases, leaving 1 base of the junction unmatched. CDR3 length equals 14 residues. Germline V CDR1 and CDR2: MNHEY, SVGAGI. CDR3 sequence: CASSYQGGNTEAFF. The CDR3 DNA reads as TGTGCCAGCAGTTACCAGGGGGGGAACACTGAAGCTTTCTTT.